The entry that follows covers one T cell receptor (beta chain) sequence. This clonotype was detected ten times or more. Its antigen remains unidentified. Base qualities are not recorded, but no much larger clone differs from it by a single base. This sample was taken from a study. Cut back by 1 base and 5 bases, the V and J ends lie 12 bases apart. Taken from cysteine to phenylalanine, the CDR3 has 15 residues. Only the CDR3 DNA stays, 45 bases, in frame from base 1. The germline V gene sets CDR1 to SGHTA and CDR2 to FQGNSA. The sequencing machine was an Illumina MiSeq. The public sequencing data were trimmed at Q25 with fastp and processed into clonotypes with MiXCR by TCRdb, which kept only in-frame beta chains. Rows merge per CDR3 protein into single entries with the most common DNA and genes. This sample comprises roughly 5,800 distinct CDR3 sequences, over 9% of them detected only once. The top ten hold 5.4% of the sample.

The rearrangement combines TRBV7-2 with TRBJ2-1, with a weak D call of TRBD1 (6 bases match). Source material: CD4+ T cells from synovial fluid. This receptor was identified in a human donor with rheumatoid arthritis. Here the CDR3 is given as CASSLVWTADNEQFF. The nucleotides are TGTGCCAGCAGCTTAGTTTGGACAGCCGACAATGAGCAGTTCTTC.